The rows below give T cell receptor beta chains drawn from one sample of a study of cytomegalovirus exposure and HLA in healthy donors. Method: immunoSEQ multiplex PCR; TCRdb's copy keeps in-frame clones and lacks some. Among some 250,000 clones, more than 75% were seen once, and the ten largest hold around 5%. Material: PBMCs. The receptors originated from a woman aged 40 to 50 in good health and CMV-seropositive. CDR3s include the opening cysteine and the closing phenylalanine or tryptophan. The order of the fields is V gene, J gene, clone size, D gene, CDR3 length, CDR3 DNA, CDR3 protein. A D gene is named only where the DNA matches it firmly. The size field is filled for only some rows; it gives once, few, many or a size class.

v_gene: TRBV6-5; j_gene: TRBJ1-4; abundance: .; d_gene: TRBD1; len: 15; CDR3nt: TGTGCCAGCAGTTTCGGGACAGGGTGGAATGAAAAACTGTTTTTT; CDR3aa: CASSFGTGWNEKLFF
v_gene: TRBV29-1; j_gene: TRBJ1-5; abundance: few; d_gene: .; len: 13; CDR3nt: TGCAGCGTTGCAATGGGGGGGAATCAGCCCCAGCATTTT; CDR3aa: CSVAMGGNQPQHF
v_gene: TRBV4-1; j_gene: TRBJ2-7; abundance: .; d_gene: TRBD1; len: 15; CDR3nt: TGCGCCAGCAGCCATACGGGACAGGGTACTTACGAGCAGTACTTC; CDR3aa: CASSHTGQGTYEQYF
v_gene: TRBV11-3; j_gene: TRBJ2-1; abundance: .; d_gene: TRBD1; len: 14; CDR3nt: TGTGCCAGCAGCACAGGACAGGGTGGAAATGAGCAGTTCTTC; CDR3aa: CASSTGQGGNEQFF
v_gene: TRBV7-2; j_gene: TRBJ2-1; abundance: .; d_gene: TRBD2; len: 19; CDR3nt: TGTGCCAGCAGCGCCCCGATGGGGACTAGCGGGAGGGCCGGGGATGAGCAGTTCTTC; CDR3aa: CASSAPMGTSGRAGDEQFF
v_gene: TRBV7-9; j_gene: TRBJ2-3; abundance: .; d_gene: .; len: 12; CDR3nt: TGTGCCAGCAGCGACGGGACAGATACGCAGTATTTT; CDR3aa: CASSDGTDTQYF
v_gene: TRBV7-9; j_gene: TRBJ1-3; abundance: .; d_gene: .; len: 14; CDR3nt: TGTGCCAGCAGCTTAGACACCTCTGGAAACACCATATATTTT; CDR3aa: CASSLDTSGNTIYF
v_gene: TRBV2; j_gene: TRBJ2-3; abundance: .; d_gene: TRBD2; len: 12; CDR3nt: TGTGCCAGCACCCCGGGAGGTGAAACGCAGTATTTT; CDR3aa: CASTPGGETQYF
v_gene: TRBV7-9; j_gene: TRBJ1-5; abundance: .; d_gene: .; len: 13; CDR3nt: TGTGCCAGCAGCATAGTCGGAGATCAGCCCCAGCATTTT; CDR3aa: CASSIVGDQPQHF
v_gene: TRBV5-1; j_gene: TRBJ1-1; abundance: .; d_gene: TRBD1; len: 14; CDR3nt: TGCGCCAGCAGCGGCCGGGACAGGAACACTGAAGCTTTCTTT; CDR3aa: CASSGRDRNTEAFF
v_gene: TRBV5-4; j_gene: TRBJ2-5; abundance: .; d_gene: TRBD2; len: 14; CDR3nt: TGTGCCAGCAGCTTAGCGGGAGGGGTGGAGACCCAGTACTTC; CDR3aa: CASSLAGGVETQYF
v_gene: TRBV18; j_gene: TRBJ2-2; abundance: .; d_gene: TRBD1; len: 17; CDR3nt: TGTGCCAGCTCACACCGGGACAGGGGATGGAACACCGGGGAGCTGTTTTTT; CDR3aa: CASSHRDRGWNTGELFF
v_gene: TRBV7-9; j_gene: TRBJ2-7; abundance: .; d_gene: TRBD1; len: 14; CDR3nt: TGTGCCAGCAGCTTAAACAACAGGGGCTACGAGCAGTACTTC; CDR3aa: CASSLNNRGYEQYF
v_gene: TRBV21-1; j_gene: TRBJ1-4; abundance: few; d_gene: .; len: 16; CDR3nt: TGTGCCAGCAGCAGATCCCCGGGTCCCCGGCGGGAAAAACTGTTTTTT; CDR3aa: CASSRSPGPRREKLFF
v_gene: TRBV5-5; j_gene: TRBJ2-1; abundance: .; d_gene: TRBD1; len: 15; CDR3nt: TGTGCCAGCAGCTCTTTGACAGGGGGCTACAATGAGCAGTTCTTC; CDR3aa: CASSSLTGGYNEQFF
v_gene: TRBV6-5; j_gene: TRBJ1-2; abundance: .; d_gene: .; len: 16; CDR3nt: TGTGCCAGCAGTTACTTCAATTCGGGGGGCGCGAGGGGCTACACCTTC; CDR3aa: CASSYFNSGGARGYTF
v_gene: TRBV18; j_gene: TRBJ2-7; abundance: .; d_gene: TRBD1; len: 15; CDR3nt: TGTGCCAGCTCATCCCGACAGGGGGCCTCCTACGAGCAGTACTTC; CDR3aa: CASSSRQGASYEQYF
v_gene: TRBV10-3; j_gene: TRBJ2-3; abundance: .; d_gene: .; len: 14; CDR3nt: TGTGCCATCAGTGAGTCGGTAGGAAGCGGTACGCAGTATTTT; CDR3aa: CAISESVGSGTQYF
v_gene: TRBV11-2; j_gene: TRBJ2-7; abundance: .; d_gene: TRBD2; len: 18; CDR3nt: TGTGCCAGCAGCTTAGGCGTGACTAGCGGGCGGAGCTCCTACGAGCAGTACTTC; CDR3aa: CASSLGVTSGRSSYEQYF
v_gene: TRBV5-5; j_gene: TRBJ1-3; abundance: .; d_gene: .; len: 16; CDR3nt: TGTGCCAGCAGCTTGGCTGCAGGCGCCTCTGGAAACACCATATATTTT; CDR3aa: CASSLAAGASGNTIYF
v_gene: TRBV5-4; j_gene: TRBJ2-3; abundance: .; d_gene: TRBD1; len: 14; CDR3nt: TGTGCCAGCAGCACGGGACAGAGCACAGATACGCAGTATTTT; CDR3aa: CASSTGQSTDTQYF
v_gene: TRBV6-1; j_gene: TRBJ2-5; abundance: .; d_gene: .; len: 11; CDR3nt: TGTGTGACGATCTGGGCGGAGACCCAGTACTTC; CDR3aa: CVTIWAETQYF
v_gene: TRBV7-5; j_gene: TRBJ2-7; abundance: .; d_gene: .; len: 16; CDR3nt: TGTGTCAGAAGCTTAACGTCCATACAGGGGATCTACGAGCAGTACTTC; CDR3aa: CVRSLTSIQGIYEQYF
v_gene: TRBV11-2; j_gene: TRBJ2-7; abundance: .; d_gene: TRBD2; len: 16; CDR3nt: TGTGCCAGCAGCTTAAAGGGACTAGCGGGAGTGGACGAGCAGTACTTC; CDR3aa: CASSLKGLAGVDEQYF
v_gene: TRBV4-3; j_gene: TRBJ2-1; abundance: .; d_gene: .; len: 16; CDR3nt: TGCGCCAGCAGCCAAGATTCAGGTCGGTGGTACAATGAGCAGTTCTTC; CDR3aa: CASSQDSGRWYNEQFF
v_gene: TRBV4-2; j_gene: TRBJ1-4; abundance: .; d_gene: .; len: 16; CDR3nt: TGTGCCAGCAGCCAAGGGTCGTGGGACATTGCGACGAAACTGTTTTTT; CDR3aa: CASSQGSWDIATKLFF
v_gene: TRBV7-9; j_gene: TRBJ2-2; abundance: .; d_gene: TRBD2; len: 15; CDR3nt: TGTGCCAGCAGCTCCAGCGGGACGGGCACCGGGGAGCTGTTTTTT; CDR3aa: CASSSSGTGTGELFF
v_gene: TRBV30; j_gene: TRBJ2-1; abundance: once; d_gene: TRBD2; len: 18; CDR3nt: TGTGCCTTTTTTTCTGGGGCTAGCGGGGGGAGGGTCTACAATGAGCAGTTCTTC; CDR3aa: CAFFSGASGGRVYNEQFF
v_gene: TRBV7-2; j_gene: TRBJ2-3; abundance: .; d_gene: TRBD2; len: 16; CDR3nt: TGTGCCAGCAAACCCCCGGGACTAGCGGCCACAGATACGCAGTATTTT; CDR3aa: CASKPPGLAATDTQYF
v_gene: TRBV23-1; j_gene: TRBJ1-5; abundance: .; d_gene: .; len: 15; CDR3nt: TGCGCCAGCAATCGGGACGGGAGAATTGCTCAGCCCCAGCATTTT; CDR3aa: CASNRDGRIAQPQHF
v_gene: TRBV7-9; j_gene: TRBJ2-2; abundance: .; d_gene: TRBD2; len: 16; CDR3nt: TGTTCCAGCAGCTTAGCGCGGACTAGCGGCCCCGGGGAGCTGTTTTTT; CDR3aa: CSSSLARTSGPGELFF
v_gene: TRBV6-5; j_gene: TRBJ2-2; abundance: .; d_gene: TRBD1; len: 15; CDR3nt: TGTGCCAGCAGGATTGGACAGGGGTTTACCGGGGAGCTGTTTTTT; CDR3aa: CASRIGQGFTGELFF
v_gene: TRBV7-6; j_gene: TRBJ1-3; abundance: few; d_gene: .; len: 15; CDR3nt: TGTGCCAGCAGCTTAGCGGCCACCTCTGGAAACACCATATATTTT; CDR3aa: CASSLAATSGNTIYF
v_gene: TRBV6-5; j_gene: TRBJ2-3; abundance: .; d_gene: .; len: 14; CDR3nt: TGTGCCAGCAGCATCGCCGCCTATGCAGATACGCAGTATTTT; CDR3aa: CASSIAAYADTQYF
v_gene: TRBV30; j_gene: TRBJ2-3; abundance: .; d_gene: .; len: 13; CDR3nt: TGTGCCTGGAGTGTAAATGGCATAGATACGCAGTATTTT; CDR3aa: CAWSVNGIDTQYF
v_gene: TRBV30; j_gene: TRBJ1-1; abundance: .; d_gene: TRBD1; len: 14; CDR3nt: TGTGCCTGGAGGCGAGGGACAGGCGGCACTGAAGCTTTCTTT; CDR3aa: CAWRRGTGGTEAFF
v_gene: TRBV5-5; j_gene: TRBJ2-4; abundance: .; d_gene: .; len: 15; CDR3nt: TGTGCCAGCAACCTGGGAGGACCACCTCGAAACATTCAGTACTTC; CDR3aa: CASNLGGPPRNIQYF
v_gene: TRBV19; j_gene: TRBJ1-2; abundance: .; d_gene: .; len: 16; CDR3nt: TGTGCCAGTAGTAGCACAGGGTATTGGGCTAACTATGGCTACACCTTC; CDR3aa: CASSSTGYWANYGYTF
v_gene: TRBV7-2; j_gene: TRBJ2-7; abundance: few; d_gene: TRBD2; len: 15; CDR3nt: TGTGCCAGCAGCTTTTCCAGCGGGGCTTCCCTCGAGCAGTACTTC; CDR3aa: CASSFSSGASLEQYF
v_gene: TRBV27; j_gene: TRBJ1-1; abundance: once; d_gene: .; len: 11; CDR3nt: TGTGCCAGCAGTCACGGTTCTGAAGCTTTCTTT; CDR3aa: CASSHGSEAFF
v_gene: TRBV18; j_gene: TRBJ1-6; abundance: .; d_gene: .; len: 14; CDR3nt: TGTGCCAGCTCCCCCGAGGCCGGGGGTTCACCCCTCCACTTT; CDR3aa: CASSPEAGGSPLHF
v_gene: TRBV7-2; j_gene: TRBJ2-3; abundance: once; d_gene: TRBD2; len: 16; CDR3nt: TGTGCCAGCAGCTTAGTGGTGGGAGGGAGCACAGATACGCAGTATTTT; CDR3aa: CASSLVVGGSTDTQYF
v_gene: TRBV29-1; j_gene: TRBJ2-1; abundance: .; d_gene: TRBD1; len: 12; CDR3nt: TGCAGCCAAGGTGGACAGGGCCGGGAGCAGTTCTTC; CDR3aa: CSQGGQGREQFF
v_gene: TRBV19; j_gene: TRBJ1-5; abundance: .; d_gene: .; len: 11; CDR3nt: TGTGCCAGAGAGGAGGGACAGCCCCAGCATTTT; CDR3aa: CAREEGQPQHF